The present TCR beta chain was sequenced within a study of CD8+ T cells in alopecia areata. Ten or more counts support this clone. Gene names and germline refer to mouse. Read data end 4 residues before the CDR3 end; the end is taken from the germline J gene. TCR sequencing used cDNA made by reverse transcription of extracted RNA. The protocol was immunoSEQ multiplex PCR, while the TCRdb copy is restricted to in-frame clones and leaves out a portion. The sample includes about 3,200 clones, none of them occurring once. This CDR3 comprises 16 residues. Germline loops: CDR1 NNHNN, CDR2 SYGAGS (reference sequence). J was trimmed by 0 bases and V by 1 base; bases with no gene match: 4.

The sequenced sample was lesional skin. The rearrangement uses TRBV13-2 and TRBJ2-3, with 8 bases that match TRBD2. This receptor was taken from a C3H/HeJ mouse with alopecia areata. The strain is characterized by the MHC haplotype H2-k. The CDR3 protein is CASGDSGGTSAETLYF. The part of the CDR3 DNA that was read is TGTGCCAGCGGTGATTCTGGGGGGACTAGTGCAGAA.